This TCR beta chain came from a study of blood T cells in healthy people across ages (dated by TCRdb to between 2015 and 2017). For context, the study as a whole: In model experiments, template switching captured about one uniquely barcoded TCR beta cDNA molecule for every two T cells. For two donors (one aged 18 to 30 and one aged 80 or older), the study analyzed two additional independent replicas of 1 million unique cDNA reads from the same blood draw. To avoid experimental bias, donors of different ages were spread randomly across the sequencing lanes. The donors were split into four age groups: young (average about 16 years), middle-aged (nearly 40), aged (about 62) and long-lived (approximately 89). The study measured age-related changes in TCR beta repertoire diversity using deep sequencing normalized with unique cDNA molecular identifiers.

The library was generated by 5' RACE. TCRdb lists the instrument as Illumina HiSeq 2500. A second roughly 6 to 12 cycle PCR used a sample-barcoded 5' primer and a J-beta primer mix. Each TCR beta cDNA molecule received a unique molecular identifier from a template-switch 5' adaptor carrying 12 random nucleotides. Each sample yielded at least 2.5 million CDR3-containing paired-end reads. All of the RNA was converted into first-strand cDNA using the Mint cDNA synthesis kit, with a TRBC-specific oligonucleotide serving as the primer. After uracil-DNA glycosylase treatment, a first 18-cycle PCR used universal primers M1SS and BC2_uni_R on all cDNA. The original pipeline was this. For normalization, 1 million high-quality reads were randomly selected from each sample, with every read carrying a distinct molecular identifier. Reads with shared molecular identifiers were discarded instead of being binned into consensus sequences. MiTCR, run with a Q25 quality threshold and the strictest error-elimination algorithm, handled CDR3 identification, clonotype clustering and error correction. Lower-bound total TCR beta diversity was estimated with a nonparametric unseen species model using Euler transformation. Using fastp trimming at Q25 and MiXCR clonotype assembly, TCRdb reanalyzed the public sequencing data and kept in-frame beta chains. All rows with the same CDR3 protein become a single entry with the most common DNA and genes. The V and J calls were not made by the authors but by TCRdb's processing. A total of 890,000 or so distinct CDR3 sequences appear in this sample, around 68% of them only once. The top ten clonotypes cover 25% to 35% of the sample.

Overall study outcomes, separate from this receptor: Donor CMV infection status was unknown, potentially confounding age-related changes in expanded clonotypes. Conclusive comparison of naive and antigen-experienced compartments was prevented by the profiling of bulk unsorted PBMCs. As age increased, observed TCR beta diversity per million T cells dropped in a roughly linear way, and a significant reduction was already evident by age 40. Total diversity estimates from one million sequenced T cells were considered lower bounds and underestimates. Compared with the aged group, the long-lived group had more naive CD4+ T cells, fewer expanded clones and increased TCR diversity, suggesting age selection. The percentage of naive T cells measured by flow cytometry correlated strongly with observed TCR beta diversity.

Trimming accounts for 6 bases at V and 2 bases at J, while the number of junction bases matched to no gene is 4. CDR3 length: 15 amino acids, cysteine to phenylalanine. Only the CDR3 DNA is retained, 45 bases long and in frame from the first base. The germline V gene encodes CDR1 MNHEY and CDR2 SVGAGI. Only a few counts were recorded for this clonotype. Its antigen remains undetermined. No base qualities exist here, and no much larger clone lies one base off it. Donors were roughly 40 systemically healthy Caucasian individuals from Russia aged roughly 6 to 100 years. Roughly 10 milliliters of peripheral blood were collected from each donor into EDTA-treated Vacutainer tubes. PBMCs were isolated by Ficoll-Paque density-gradient centrifugation, with at least 7 million obtained per sample. Trizol reagent was used to extract total RNA from PBMCs, with at least 6 micrograms per sample. The percentages of naive CD45RAhigh/CD27high T cells were determined by flow cytometry on a PBMC aliquot from every donor.

The chain joins TRBV6-5 to TRBJ2-6, and 7 junction bases match TRBD1. This sequence was found in a man aged 25 to 40 in good health. Sequencing was carried out using blood. The DNA reads as follows: TGTGCCAGCAGCATCGACAGGGCTGGGGCCAACGTCCTGACTTTC. It encodes CASSIDRAGANVLTF.